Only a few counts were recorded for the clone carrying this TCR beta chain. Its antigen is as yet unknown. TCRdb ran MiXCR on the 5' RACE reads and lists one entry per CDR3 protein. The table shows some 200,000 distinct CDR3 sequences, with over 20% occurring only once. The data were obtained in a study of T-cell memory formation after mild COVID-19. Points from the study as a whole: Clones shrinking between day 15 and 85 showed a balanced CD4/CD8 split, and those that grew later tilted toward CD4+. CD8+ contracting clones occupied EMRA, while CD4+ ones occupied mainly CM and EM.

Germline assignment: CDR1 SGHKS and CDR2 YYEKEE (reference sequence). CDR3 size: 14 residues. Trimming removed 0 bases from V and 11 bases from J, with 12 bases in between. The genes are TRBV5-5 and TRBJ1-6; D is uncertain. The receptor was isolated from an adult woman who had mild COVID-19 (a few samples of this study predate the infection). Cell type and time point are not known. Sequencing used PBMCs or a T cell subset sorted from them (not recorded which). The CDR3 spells CASSLEAPRTPLHF. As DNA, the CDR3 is TGTGCCAGCAGCTTGGAAGCACCAAGAACACCCCTCCACTTT.